This T cell receptor (beta chain) was sequenced during a study of shared clonotypes between healthy human individuals. For the study at large: Per donor, CD8 memory used one plate, CD8 naive used two, CD4 memory used three and CD4 naive used three.

A note on this clone: Its antigen remains unknown. The sample carries other DNA sequences with the same CDR3.

The protocol was immunoSEQ multiplex PCR, while the TCRdb copy is restricted to in-frame clones and leaves out a portion. The repertoire holds 950,000 to 1,100,000 clones, with 75% to 85% as singletons. From germline, CDR1 is SGHVS and CDR2 FQNEAQ. The V end lost 5 bases, the J end lost 1 base, and 5 bases lay between the germline ends. CDR3 size: 12 residues. Study-level results: Among non-shared clonotypes, generation probabilities were lower than among those shared by all four donors.

The sequence derives from a man aged 18 to 35 in good health. Some clones in this sample may be carry-over from other donors' samples. The rearrangement joins TRBV7-8 to TRBJ1-1; no reliable D call. Sequenced: memory CD4+ T cells from PBMCs. Subset here: CD45RA-negative fraction. The CDR3 reads CASSRSNTEAFF. CDR3 DNA sequence: TGTGCCAGCAGCAGATCGAACACTGAAGCTTTCTTT.